The 11 T cell receptor beta chains below all came from one sample that was sequenced in a study of T cells in Graves' hyperthyroidism and ophthalmopathy. It was RNA transcripts that yielded the amplified TCR beta CDR3 regions. Initially, a first-round RT-PCR of the TCR CDR3 employed the HTBI primer set. TCRdb passed the multiplex PCR reads through MiXCR, listing each CDR3 protein once. The repertoire holds under 300,000 distinct CDR3 sequences, with 20% to 25% as singletons. The specimen was blood. These receptors were taken from a man aged 35 to 55 with Graves' hyperthyroidism that later progressed to Graves' ophthalmopathy.

This clonotype was recorded at least ten times. V and J are TRBV7-9 and TRBJ2-7; a weak D match, TRBD1 (6 bases). V was clipped by 1 base and J by 4 bases, with 14 bases between them. Germline CDR1 reads SEHNR; CDR2 reads FQNEAQ (reference sequence). CDR3 length equals 15 residues. The CDR3 coding sequence is TGTGCCAGCAGCTTAGTGCGACAGGTTGAATACGAGCAGTACTTC. This encodes CASSLVRQVEYEQYF.

This clonotype was found many times. The chain has TRBV25-1 and TRBJ2-7; 7 bases are a match to TRBD2. The CDR3 runs 16 residues. Germline V gives CDR1 MGHDK, CDR2 SYGVNS. The J segment lost 2 bases and the V segment lost 9 bases, leaving 16 bases of the junction unmatched. CDR3 sequence: CASRRAGSAGAYEQYF. The CDR3 region has the DNA TGTGCCAGTAGGCGGGCGGGCTCCGCGGGAGCCTACGAGCAGTACTTC.

This clonotype was seen repeatedly, ten times or more. The chain employs TRBV9 and TRBJ2-7; TRBD2 matches at 8 bases. V was pared by 2 bases and J by 3 bases, with 4 bases of the junction left unmatched. There are 14 residues in the CDR3. Germline assignment: CDR1 SGDLS and CDR2 YYNGEE. The CDR3 DNA reads as TGTGCCAGCAGCGTGCGCCTAGCGGGCTACGAGCAGTACTTC. Amino acid sequence: CASSVRLAGYEQYF.

This chain links TRBV7-2 with TRBJ1-2; D is unclear. Germline V lookup: CDR1 SGHTA, CDR2 FQGNSA. The V end lost 5 bases, the J end lost 8 bases, and 12 bases lay between the germline ends. This CDR3 is built from 12 residues. The CDR3 DNA sequence: TGTGCCAGCAGCAGCTTAGTCTGGGGCTACACCTTC. This sequence encodes CASSSLVWGYTF.

About this clonotype itself: The conserved closing phenylalanine or tryptophan is absent in this CDR3, likely reflecting a read error. The limits of the CDR3 on the DNA are not certain, so only TCRdb's listed CDR3 is given. The chain couples TRBV7-8 to TRBJ2-6. Germline V CDR1 and CDR2: SGHVS, FQNEAQ. From its first to its last residue, the CDR3 has 9 amino acids. CDR3 amino acids: CASSLAGVS.

A few counts support this clonotype. This rearrangement joins TRBV27 to TRBJ2-7, with unresolved D. Trimming pared 6 bases from V and 4 bases from J, leaving 16 bases between. The CDR3 spans 14 residues. Germline CDR1 is MNHEY and CDR2 is SMNVEV (reference sequence). CDR3 in amino acids: CASSRPGPHYEQYF. The DNA for the CDR3 is TGTGCCAGCAGCCGACCGGGCCCGCATTACGAGCAGTACTTC.

The chain uses TRBV6-1 and TRBJ1-1, with TRBD1 matching over 9 bases. This CDR3 contains 15 residues. The junction had 5 bases not matched to a gene; V was cut back by 4 bases and J by 2 bases. CDR1 is MNHNS and CDR2 is SASEGT in the germline V gene. The DNA for the CDR3 is TGTGCCAGCAGTGGACAGGGGGTGATTAACACTGAAGCTTTCTTT. It encodes CASSGQGVINTEAFF.

This clonotype was seen ten or more times. The chain employs TRBV20-1 and TRBJ1-1; D is perhaps TRBD1 (6 bases). This CDR3 region has 13 residues. V lost 3 bases and J 3 bases, leaving 11 bases between the germline ends. CDR1 is DFQATT and CDR2 is SNEGSKA in the germline V gene (reference sequence). The CDR3 spells CSARGAGDTEAFF. The CDR3 nucleotides are TGCAGTGCTAGGGGGGCCGGGGACACTGAAGCTTTCTTT.

This clonotype has ten or more counts. V and J are TRBV7-9 and TRBJ2-7; 7 bases fit TRBD1. Germline CDR1 SEHNR, CDR2 FQNEAQ (reference sequence). There are 14 residues in the CDR3. V was pared by 7 bases and J by 3 bases, with 9 bases of the junction left unmatched. The CDR3 sequence is CASTRTGTDYEQYF. The DNA for the CDR3 is TGTGCCAGCACGCGCACCGGGACAGACTACGAGCAGTACTTC.

This clonotype was seen a few times. The chain couples TRBV20-1 to TRBJ2-7; 7 bases map to TRBD2. Germline V lookup: CDR1 DFQATT, CDR2 SNEGSKA (reference sequence). V was pared by 4 bases and J by 3 bases, with 6 bases of the junction left unmatched. This CDR3 is 13 amino acids long. The CDR3 region is CSAKGLTDYEQYF. The DNA for the CDR3 is TGCAGTGCTAAGGGACTAACGGACTACGAGCAGTACTTC.

This clonotype was found many times. The V gene is TRBV12-3 or TRBV12-4, the J gene TRBJ1-5; D might be TRBD1 (6 bases). CDR3 length: 14 residues. Trimming pared 3 bases from V and 7 bases from J, leaving 13 bases between. DNA of the CDR3: TGTGCCAGCAGTTTCAGGGGCAGGGACCAGCCCCAGCATTTT. The encoded protein is CASSFRGRDQPQHF.